This T cell receptor beta chain was documented in a study of cytomegalovirus exposure and HLA in healthy donors. Points from the study as a whole: A later examination showed that TCR association rates differed by HLA locus, with DRB1 most and HLA-C fewest. Accounts indicate the classifier identified cytomegalovirus status with strong specificity and sensitivity. It is likely that the observed cluster of highly shared sequence variants was a sequencing artifact.

PCR involved 60 Vbeta and 13 Jbeta primers. The repertoire was sequenced with immunoSEQ multiplex PCR; TCRdb's copy has only in-frame clones and lacks some. The sample lists some 150,000 clones, around four fifths seen once, with 1.1% to 1.5% in the top ten. The length of the CDR3 is 14 residues. The V end was cut by 2 bases, the J end by 1 base, with 8 bases between. Germline CDR1 MNHNS, CDR2 SASEGT. This clone was counted a single time. The antigen is undetermined. The rearrangement joins TRBV6-1 to TRBJ1-1; unclear D gene. This sequence was found in a woman in her thirties or forties in good health and CMV-seronegative. Sample: PBMCs. The CDR3 loop reads CASSEIEQNTEAFF. CDR3 nucleotide sequence: TGTGCCAGCAGTGAAATTGAGCAGAACACTGAAGCTTTCTTT.